Listed here is a single T cell receptor beta chain. These data are taken from a study of blood T cell repertoires in COVID-19. V was pared by 5 bases and J by 4 bases, with 7 bases of the junction left unmatched. Germline lookup yields CDR1 LNHDA and CDR2 SQIVND (reference sequence). This CDR3 is 15 amino acids long. Produced via immunoSEQ multiplex PCR; TCRdb's table is partial and in-frame only. The repertoire includes 300,000 to 350,000 clones, around 90% of them detected once, and 3% to 4.5% sits in the top ten. This chain uses TRBV19 with TRBJ1-1; 10 bases align to TRBD1. The TCR was taken from a woman aged 60-75 years with COVID-19, enrolled during active disease. Material for sequencing was peripheral blood. CDR3 coding DNA: TGTGCCAGTAGTCAGGGCTGGACAGGGGGCACTGAAGCTTTCTTT. The encoded protein is CASSQGWTGGTEAFF.